This T cell receptor beta chain was obtained from a study of blood T cells in healthy people across ages. V lost 10 bases, J lost 6 bases, and 8 bases stayed unmatched. Germline assignment: CDR1 SEHNR and CDR2 FQNEAQ (reference sequence). The CDR3 runs 14 residues. A second PCR of 7 to 11 cycles used a sample-barcoded 5' primer and a J-beta primer mix. TCRdb passed the 5' RACE reads through MiXCR, listing each CDR3 protein once. The sample lists roughly 730,000 distinct CDR3 sequences; roughly 56% were seen once. This chain connects TRBV7-9 to TRBJ2-1, with 11 bases matching TRBD2. The clonotype originates from a man aged 40-49 years in good health. Sequenced input: blood. The CDR3 nucleotides read TGTGCCATTCCGGGACTAGCGGCCGTCAATGAGCAGTTCTTC. As protein: CAIPGLAAVNEQFF.